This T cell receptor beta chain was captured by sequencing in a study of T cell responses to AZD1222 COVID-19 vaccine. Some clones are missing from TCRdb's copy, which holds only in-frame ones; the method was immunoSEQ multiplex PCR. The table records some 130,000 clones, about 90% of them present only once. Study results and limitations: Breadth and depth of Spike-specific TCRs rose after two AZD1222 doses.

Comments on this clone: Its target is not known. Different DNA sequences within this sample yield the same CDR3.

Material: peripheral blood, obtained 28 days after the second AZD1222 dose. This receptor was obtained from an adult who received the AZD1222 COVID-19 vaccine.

In nucleotides, the CDR3 is TGTGCCAGCAGTTTAGCGGGGCCCTATGGCTACACCTTC. Translating it yields CASSLAGPYGYTF. This chain links TRBV12-3 or TRBV12-4 with TRBJ1-2; tentative D call: TRBD1 (5 bases). The CDR3 has 13 amino acids. With 0 bases removed from V and 4 bases from J, the gap between germline ends came to 6 bases.